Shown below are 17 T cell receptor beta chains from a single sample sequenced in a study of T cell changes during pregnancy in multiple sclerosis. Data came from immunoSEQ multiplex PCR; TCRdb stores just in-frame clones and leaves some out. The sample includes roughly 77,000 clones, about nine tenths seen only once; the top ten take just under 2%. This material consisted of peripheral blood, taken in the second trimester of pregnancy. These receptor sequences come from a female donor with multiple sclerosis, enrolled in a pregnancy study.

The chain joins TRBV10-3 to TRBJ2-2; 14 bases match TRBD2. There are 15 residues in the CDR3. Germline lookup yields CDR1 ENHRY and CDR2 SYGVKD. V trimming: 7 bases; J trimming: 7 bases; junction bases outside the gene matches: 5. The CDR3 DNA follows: TGTGCCATCAAGGGACTAGCGGGAGCGGACGGGGAGCTGTTTTTT. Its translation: CAIKGLAGADGELFF.

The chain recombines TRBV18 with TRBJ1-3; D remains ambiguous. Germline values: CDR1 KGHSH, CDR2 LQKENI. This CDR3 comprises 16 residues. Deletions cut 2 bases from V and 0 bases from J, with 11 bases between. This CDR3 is CASSPKQTSSGNTIYF. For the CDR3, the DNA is TGTGCCAGCTCACCAAAGCAGACAAGCTCTGGAAACACCATATATTTT.

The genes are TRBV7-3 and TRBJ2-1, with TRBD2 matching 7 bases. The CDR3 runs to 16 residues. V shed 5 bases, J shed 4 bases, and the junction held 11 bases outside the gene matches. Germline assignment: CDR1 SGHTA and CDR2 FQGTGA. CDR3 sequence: CASSAGVGRGYNEQFF. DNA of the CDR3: TGTGCCAGCAGCGCGGGGGTGGGAAGGGGTTACAATGAGCAGTTCTTC.

CDR3 protein: CASSKEQGNYGYTF. The CDR3 DNA reads TGCGCCAGCAGCAAAGAGCAGGGAAACTATGGCTACACCTTC. The chain recombines TRBV5-1 with TRBJ1-2; TRBD1 might be the D (5 bases). Trimming cost V 4 bases and J 2 bases, with 12 bases left between them. The CDR3 totals 14 residues. The germline gives CDR1 SGHRS, CDR2 YFSETQ.

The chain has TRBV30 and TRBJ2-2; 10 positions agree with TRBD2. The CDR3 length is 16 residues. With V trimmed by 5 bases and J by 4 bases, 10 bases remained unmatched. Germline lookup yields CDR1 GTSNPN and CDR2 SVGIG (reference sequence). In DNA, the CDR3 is TGTGCCTGGCTTCAACCCACTAGCGGGGCCACCGGGGAGCTGTTTTTT. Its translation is CAWLQPTSGATGELFF. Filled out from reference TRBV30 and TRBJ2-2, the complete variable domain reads SQTIHQWPATLVQPVGSPLSLECTVEGTSNPNLYWYRQAAGRGLQLLFYSVGIGQISSEVPQNLSASRPQDRQFILSSKKLLLSDSGFYLCAWLQPTSGATGELFFGEGSRLTVL.

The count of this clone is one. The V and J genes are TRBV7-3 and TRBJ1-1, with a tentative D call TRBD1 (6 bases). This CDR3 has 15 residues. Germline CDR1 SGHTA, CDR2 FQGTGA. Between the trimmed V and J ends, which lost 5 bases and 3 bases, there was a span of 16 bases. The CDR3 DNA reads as TGTGCCAGCAGCCTAGGGGGAGGGGCGGACACTGAAGCTTTCTTT. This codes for CASSLGGGADTEAFF. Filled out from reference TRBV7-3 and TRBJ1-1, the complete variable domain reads GAGVSQTPSNKVTEKGKYVELRCDPISGHTALYWYRQSLGQGPEFLIYFQGTGAADDSGLPNDRFFAVRPEGSVSTLKIQRTERGDSAVYLCASSLGGGADTEAFFGQGTRLTVV.

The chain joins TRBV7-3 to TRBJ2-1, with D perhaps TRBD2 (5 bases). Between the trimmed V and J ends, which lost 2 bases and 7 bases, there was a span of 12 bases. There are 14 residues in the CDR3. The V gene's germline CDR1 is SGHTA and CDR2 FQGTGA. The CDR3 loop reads CASSLFPSGNEQFF. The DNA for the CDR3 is TGTGCCAGCAGCTTATTCCCTTCGGGGAATGAGCAGTTCTTC.

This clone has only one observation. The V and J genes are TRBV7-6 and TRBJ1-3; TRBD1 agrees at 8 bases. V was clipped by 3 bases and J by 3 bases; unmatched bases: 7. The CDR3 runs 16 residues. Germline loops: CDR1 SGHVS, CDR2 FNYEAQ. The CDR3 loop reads CASSLAGQALGNTIYF. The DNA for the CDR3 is TGTGCCAGCAGCTTGGCGGGACAGGCCCTTGGAAACACCATATATTTT.

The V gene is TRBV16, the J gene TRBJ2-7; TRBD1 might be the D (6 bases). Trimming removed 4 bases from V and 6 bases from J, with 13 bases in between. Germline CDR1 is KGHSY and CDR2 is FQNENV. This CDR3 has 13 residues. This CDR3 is CASSLSLGGEQYF. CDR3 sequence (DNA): TGTGCCAGCAGCCTCTCTTTAGGGGGCGAGCAGTACTTC. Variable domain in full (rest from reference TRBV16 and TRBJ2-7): GEEVAQTPKHLVRGEGQKAKLYCAPIKGHSYVFWYQQVLKNEFKFLISFQNENVFDETGMPKERFSAKCLPNSPCSLEIQATKLEDSAVYFCASSLSLGGEQYFGPGTRLTVT.

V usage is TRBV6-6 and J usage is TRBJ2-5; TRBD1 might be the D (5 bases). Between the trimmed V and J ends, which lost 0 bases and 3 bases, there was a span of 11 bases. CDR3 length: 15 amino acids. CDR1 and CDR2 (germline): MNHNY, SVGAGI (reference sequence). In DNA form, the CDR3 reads TGTGCCAGCAGTTACTCAGCGCTAGGGGAAGAGACCCAGTACTTC. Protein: CASSYSALGEETQYF.

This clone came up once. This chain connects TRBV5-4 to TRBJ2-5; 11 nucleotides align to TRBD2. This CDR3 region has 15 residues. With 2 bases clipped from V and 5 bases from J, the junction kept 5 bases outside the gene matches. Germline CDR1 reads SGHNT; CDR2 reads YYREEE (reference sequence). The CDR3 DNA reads TGTGCCAGCAGCTTCAATAGCGGGGGGGCGGAGACCCAGTACTTC. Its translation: CASSFNSGGAETQYF.

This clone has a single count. In nucleotides, the CDR3 is TGCGCCAGCAGCCCTTATAGCGGGAGGGGCGCAGATACGCAGTATTTT. Translation: CASSPYSGRGADTQYF. This chain uses TRBV4-1 with TRBJ2-3; 11 nucleotides align to TRBD2. The CDR3 totals 16 residues. Germline values: CDR1 MGHRA, CDR2 YSYEKL. With 4 bases clipped from V and 4 bases from J, the junction kept 7 bases outside the gene matches.

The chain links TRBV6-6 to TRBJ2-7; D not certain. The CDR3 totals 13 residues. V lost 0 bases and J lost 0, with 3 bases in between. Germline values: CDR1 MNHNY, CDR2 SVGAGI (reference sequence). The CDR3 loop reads CASSYSSSYEQYF. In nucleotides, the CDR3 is TGTGCCAGCAGTTACTCGAGCTCCTACGAGCAGTACTTC.

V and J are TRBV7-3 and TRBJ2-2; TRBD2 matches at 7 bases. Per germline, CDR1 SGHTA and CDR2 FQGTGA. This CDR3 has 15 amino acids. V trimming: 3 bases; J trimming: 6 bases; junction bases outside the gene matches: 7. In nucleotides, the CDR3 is TGTGCCAGCAGCTTTAGCACGGGAGGCCCCGGGGAGCTGTTTTTT. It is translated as CASSFSTGGPGELFF.

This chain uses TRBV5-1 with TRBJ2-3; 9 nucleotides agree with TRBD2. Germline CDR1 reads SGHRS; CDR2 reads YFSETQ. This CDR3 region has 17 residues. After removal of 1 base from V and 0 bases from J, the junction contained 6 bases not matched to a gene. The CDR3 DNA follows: TGCGCCAGCAGCTTGAACGCGGGAGGGGCCAGCACAGATACGCAGTATTTT. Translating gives CASSLNAGGASTDTQYF.

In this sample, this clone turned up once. The CDR3 reads CASQRTGSYEQYF. Written as DNA, the CDR3 is TGTGCCAGCCAACGGACAGGATCCTACGAGCAGTACTTC. The chain links TRBV27 to TRBJ2-7, with 7 bases that match TRBD1. The germline gives CDR1 MNHEY, CDR2 SMNVEV (reference sequence). This CDR3 comprises 13 residues. Trimming removed 8 bases from V and 1 base from J; junction bases left unmatched: 5.

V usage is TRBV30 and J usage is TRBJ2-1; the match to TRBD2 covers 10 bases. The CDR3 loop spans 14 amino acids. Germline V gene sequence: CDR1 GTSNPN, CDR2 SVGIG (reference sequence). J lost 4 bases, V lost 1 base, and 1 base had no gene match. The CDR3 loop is CAWSGTSGYNEQFF. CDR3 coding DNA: TGTGCCTGGAGTGGGACTAGCGGTTACAATGAGCAGTTCTTC.